The rows below give T cell receptor beta chains drawn from one sample of a study of molecular identifiers for immune sequencing clone quantification. TCRdb passed the PCR reads through MiXCR, listing each CDR3 protein once. This table holds some 590,000 distinct CDR3 sequences, roughly 23% found once. Sample: naive CD8+ T cells from blood, with Jurkat cell RNA spiked in. The receptors shown here come from a human donor in good health. Some libraries in this study had Jurkat cell RNA spiked in. CDR3s include the opening cysteine and the closing phenylalanine or tryptophan. The D gene is left open where the match is weak. The size entry is marked missing in some rows and otherwise reads once, few, many or a size class.

size	D	V	J	DNA	CDR3
many	TRBD1	TRBV5-1	TRBJ1-1	TGCGCCAGCAGCTTGGAGGAGCTGGGACAGGTCTACACTGAAGCTTTCTTT	CASSLEELGQVYTEAFF
-	TRBD1	TRBV5-6	TRBJ2-1	TGTGCCAGCAGCTCGCCGACAGGGGCCCATGAGCAGTTCTTC	CASSSPTGAHEQFF
-	-	TRBV20-1	TRBJ1-5	TGCAGTGCCCAAGCGGGTCTAAATAGCAATCAGCCCCAGCATTTT	CSAQAGLNSNQPQHF
-	TRBD1	TRBV7-9	TRBJ2-7	TGTGCCAGCGGCTCATCGGACAGGGGGTACACCTACGAGCAGTACTTC	CASGSSDRGYTYEQYF
-	TRBD2	TRBV28	TRBJ2-7	TGTGCCAGCAGTGACTTAGCGGGAGGGCCGAGTAGCGAGCAGTACTTC	CASSDLAGGPSSEQYF
many	TRBD1	TRBV12-3/TRBV12-4	TRBJ2-5	TGTGCCAGCAGTGAGGACAGGGGACGGCAAGAGACCCAGTACTTC	CASSEDRGRQETQYF
few	-	TRBV19	TRBJ2-2	TGTGGTGCAGGGGACTGGTCGTCTGGGGAGCTGTTTTTT	CGAGDWSSGELFF
many	-	TRBV4-1	TRBJ2-5	TGCGCCAGCAGCCGCGGCGCGGAGACCCAGTACTTC	CASSRGAETQYF
-	-	TRBV5-6	TRBJ2-4	TGTGCCAGCAGCTTGGAAGGGGAGGCCAAAAACATTCAGTACTTC	CASSLEGEAKNIQYF
many	-	TRBV9	TRBJ1-5	TGTGCCAGCAGCACTACACCCTATAGCAATCAGCCCCAGCATTTT	CASSTTPYSNQPQHF
-	TRBD2	TRBV5-3	TRBJ2-7	TGTGCCCGCAGCGGCGGGGGAGGAGCGGGGGGTTACTACGAGCAGTACTTC	CARSGGGGAGGYYEQYF
few	-	TRBV6-5	TRBJ1-1	TGTGCCAGCGGGTTAACAGAGTTGAACACTGAAGCTTTCTTT	CASGLTELNTEAFF
few	-	TRBV27	TRBJ1-1	TGTGCCAGCAGATCTAGCTTTCTGGCTGAAGCTTTCTTT	CASRSSFLAEAFF
many	-	TRBV4-3	TRBJ2-5	TGCGCCAGCAGCCAAGACATAGCGGCATACCAAGAGACCCAGTACTTC	CASSQDIAAYQETQYF
many	TRBD1	TRBV4-1	TRBJ1-1	TGCGCCAGCAGCCAGGTAAGACAGGGAAACACTGAAGCTTTCTTT	CASSQVRQGNTEAFF
many	TRBD2	TRBV6-6	TRBJ2-5	TGTGCCAGCAGTGCGCGGACTAGCTTGGAGACCCAGTACTTC	CASSARTSLETQYF
many	TRBD2	TRBV5-4	TRBJ2-7	TGTGCCAGCAGCCCAGGACTAGCGGGTCACCCGTACGAGCAGTACTTC	CASSPGLAGHPYEQYF
few	-	TRBV5-8	TRBJ2-6	TGTGCCAGCAGCTTCGGGCAGGCCTCCTCGGCCAACGTCCTGACTTTC	CASSFGQASSANVLTF
many	-	TRBV29-1	TRBJ2-2	TGCAGCGCCTCTGCGACCGGGGAGCTGTTTTTT	CSASATGELFF
-	TRBD1	TRBV4-3	TRBJ1-1	TGCGCCAGCAGCCAAGACCGATGGGGGACAGGGCACACTGAAGCTTTCTTT	CASSQDRWGTGHTEAFF
many	-	TRBV12-3/TRBV12-4	TRBJ1-1	TGTGCCAGCAGTTTCCGCGACAGCCGAGAAGCTTTCTTT	CASSFRDSREAFF
few	-	TRBV9	TRBJ2-3	TGTGCCAGCAGCGTAGACGGGAGTGTTGTGGATACGCAGTATTTT	CASSVDGSVVDTQYF
many	-	TRBV12-3/TRBV12-4	TRBJ2-5	TGTGCCAGCAGTTTAGCGCCTAGCCGAGAGACCCAGTACTTC	CASSLAPSRETQYF
many	TRBD1	TRBV5-1	TRBJ2-5	TGCGCCAGCACCGGGACAGGTCAAGAGACCCAGTACTTC	CASTGTGQETQYF
-	TRBD2	TRBV20-1	TRBJ2-1	TGCAGTGCTGATGAGCGGGAAGGGTCGATAAGGAATGAGCAGTTCTTC	CSADEREGSIRNEQFF
few	-	TRBV7-8	TRBJ2-5	TGTGCCAGCAGCCCAGCCCGGTATGGGGGTTTCGAGACCCAGTACTTC	CASSPARYGGFETQYF
-	TRBD1	TRBV28	TRBJ2-7	TGTGCCAGCAGTTTCCCAGGACAGGGGGCTGGCGCGCCGTACTTC	CASSFPGQGAGAPYF
-	TRBD1	TRBV29-1	TRBJ2-3	TGCAGCGTGACCGGGACAGGAGGCGCAGATACGCAGTATTTT	CSVTGTGGADTQYF
-	-	TRBV7-9	TRBJ2-2	TGTGCCAGCAGCCACATAGCGTGGAACACCGGGGAGCTGTTTTTT	CASSHIAWNTGELFF
many	TRBD1	TRBV27	TRBJ1-1	TGTGCCAGCAGCCAACAGGGGGCCTCTGAAGCTTTCTTT	CASSQQGASEAFF
many	-	TRBV6-2/TRBV6-3	TRBJ2-3	TGTGCCAGCAGTCCGAAAAATACCGATCGGGGGCAGGTAGATACGCAGTATTTT	CASSPKNTDRGQVDTQYF
-	TRBD1	TRBV5-5	TRBJ1-3	TGTGCCAGCAGCTTGTGGCAGGGGGGCTCTGGAAACACCATATATTTT	CASSLWQGGSGNTIYF
few	TRBD1	TRBV6-5	TRBJ1-1	TGTGCCAGCAGTTTATCCCGTGGGACAGATGAAGCTTTCTTT	CASSLSRGTDEAFF
many	-	TRBV4-1	TRBJ1-1	TGCGCCAGCAGCCACGGGCTGAACACTGAAGCTTTCTTT	CASSHGLNTEAFF
few	TRBD2	TRBV4-1	TRBJ2-3	TGCGCCAGCAGCCAAGACGGGACTAGCGACTTCTACACAGATACGCAGTATTTT	CASSQDGTSDFYTDTQYF
few	TRBD2	TRBV7-6	TRBJ2-1	TGTGCCAGCAGCTTATCACTAGCGGGAGGAACATATGAGCAGTTCTTC	CASSLSLAGGTYEQFF
few	TRBD1	TRBV11-2	TRBJ2-1	TGTGCCAGCAGCTCACCCCAACAGGGGTTCTCCTACAATGAGCAGTTCTTC	CASSSPQQGFSYNEQFF
-	TRBD1	TRBV6-5	TRBJ2-7	TGTGCCAGCAGACAGGGACAGGCGAGCTCCTACGAGCAGTACTTC	CASRQGQASSYEQYF
many	TRBD1	TRBV20-1	TRBJ1-5	TGCAGTGCTGGAACCGGACAGGGCTGGAATCAGCCCCAGCATTTT	CSAGTGQGWNQPQHF
many	-	TRBV11-2	TRBJ2-1	TGTGCCAGCAGCCGCTCTGGGACACTTAACAATGAGCAGTTCTTC	CASSRSGTLNNEQFF
few	-	TRBV4-1	TRBJ2-1	TGCGCCAGCAGCCAAGATCCCATCAACAATGAGCAGTTCTTC	CASSQDPINNEQFF
few	TRBD1	TRBV19	TRBJ1-4	TGTGCCAGTAGTATCGGAACAGGGGGCCATGAAAAACTGTTTTTT	CASSIGTGGHEKLFF
many	-	TRBV30	TRBJ2-3	TGTGCCTGGAGTGTAATGTCAGATACGCAGTATTTT	CAWSVMSDTQYF
-	-	TRBV19	TRBJ1-1	TGTGCCAGTAGTATTGATGGGAAGAACACTGAAGCTTTCTTT	CASSIDGKNTEAFF
-	TRBD1	TRBV28	TRBJ1-5	TGTGCCAGCATGACAGGGGAGGTCTATCAGCCCCAGCATTTT	CASMTGEVYQPQHF
many	-	TRBV7-6	TRBJ2-3	TGTGCCAGCAGCTCCGGTCACGCGGGGTTAAAACGACTCACAGATACGCAGTATTTT	CASSSGHAGLKRLTDTQYF
few	-	TRBV6-6	TRBJ1-4	TGTGCCAGCAGTCCCGGTCCCTTTCAAACCTCGGGGGAAAAACTGTTTTTT	CASSPGPFQTSGEKLFF
many	TRBD2	TRBV5-4	TRBJ2-3	TGTGCCAGCAGCTCCATAGCGGGGGGGCTCCCAGATACGCAGTATTTT	CASSSIAGGLPDTQYF
many	-	TRBV12-3/TRBV12-4	TRBJ1-5	TGTGCCAGCAGCCCAGCAGGGTATCAGCCCCAGCATTTT	CASSPAGYQPQHF
-	-	TRBV9	TRBJ1-4	TGTGCCAGCAGCGTACGGACATGGAGAGGCTATAATGAAAAACTGTTTTTT	CASSVRTWRGYNEKLFF
many	-	TRBV29-1	TRBJ2-2	TGCAGCGTTGTCAGGGCGAACACCGGGGAGCTGTTTTTT	CSVVRANTGELFF
few	-	TRBV12-3/TRBV12-4	TRBJ1-2	TGTGCCAGCAGTTCCCCCTTGACAACTAACTATGGCTACACCTTC	CASSSPLTTNYGYTF
few	-	TRBV7-9	TRBJ1-2	TGTGCCAGCAGCCCGCCGGGAGGAGATCTCGATGGCTACACCTTC	CASSPPGGDLDGYTF
-	-	TRBV27	TRBJ1-6	TGTGCCAGCAGTTTATCTCGGGTTAATTCACCCCTCTACTTT	CASSLSRVNSPLYF
many	TRBD2	TRBV20-1	TRBJ2-3	TGCAGTGCTAGAACCTTCGATGTAGCGGGACAAAGCACAGATACGCAGTATTTT	CSARTFDVAGQSTDTQYF